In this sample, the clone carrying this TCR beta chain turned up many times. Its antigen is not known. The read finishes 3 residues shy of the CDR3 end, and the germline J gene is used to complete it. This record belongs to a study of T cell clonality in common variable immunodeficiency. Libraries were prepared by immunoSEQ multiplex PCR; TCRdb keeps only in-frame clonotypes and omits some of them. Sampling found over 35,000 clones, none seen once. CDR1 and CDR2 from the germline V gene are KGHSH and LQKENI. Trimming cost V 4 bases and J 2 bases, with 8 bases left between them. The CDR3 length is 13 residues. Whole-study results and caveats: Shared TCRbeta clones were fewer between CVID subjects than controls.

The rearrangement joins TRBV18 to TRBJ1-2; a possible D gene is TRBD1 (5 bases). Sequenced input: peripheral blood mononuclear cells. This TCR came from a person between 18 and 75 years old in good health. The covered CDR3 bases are TGTGCCAGCTCACTGACAGCCAACTATGGC. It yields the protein CASSLTANYG. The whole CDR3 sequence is CASSLTANYGYTF. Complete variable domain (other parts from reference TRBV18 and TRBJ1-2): NAGVMQNPRHLVRRRGQEARLRCSPMKGHSHVYWYRQLPEEGLKFMVYLQKENIIDESGMPKERFSAEFPKEGPSILRIQQVVRGDSAAYFCASSLTANYGYTFGSGTRLTVV.